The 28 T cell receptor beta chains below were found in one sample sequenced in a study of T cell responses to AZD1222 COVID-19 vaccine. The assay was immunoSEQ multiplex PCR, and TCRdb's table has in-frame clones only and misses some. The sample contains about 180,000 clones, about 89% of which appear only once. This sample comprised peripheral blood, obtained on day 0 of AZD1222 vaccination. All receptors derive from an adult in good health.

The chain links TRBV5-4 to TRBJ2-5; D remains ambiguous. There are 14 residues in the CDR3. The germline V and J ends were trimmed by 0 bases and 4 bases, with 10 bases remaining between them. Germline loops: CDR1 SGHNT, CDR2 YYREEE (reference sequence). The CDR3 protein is CASSLGQKGETQYF. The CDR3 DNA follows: TGTGCCAGCAGCTTGGGTCAAAAGGGAGAGACCCAGTACTTC.

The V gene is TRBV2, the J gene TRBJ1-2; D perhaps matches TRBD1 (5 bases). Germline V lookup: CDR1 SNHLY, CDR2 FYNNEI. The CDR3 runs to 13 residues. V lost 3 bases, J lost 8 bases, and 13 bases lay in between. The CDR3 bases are TGTGCCAGCAGTGACAGGGTGACGGGCGGCTACACCTTC. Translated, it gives CASSDRVTGGYTF.

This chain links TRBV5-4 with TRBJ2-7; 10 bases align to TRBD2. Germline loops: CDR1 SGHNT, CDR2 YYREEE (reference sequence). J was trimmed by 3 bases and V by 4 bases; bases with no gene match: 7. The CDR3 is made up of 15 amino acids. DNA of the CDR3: TGTGCCAGCAGCATACAAGCGGGAGGGGACTACGAGCAGTACTTC. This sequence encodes CASSIQAGGDYEQYF.

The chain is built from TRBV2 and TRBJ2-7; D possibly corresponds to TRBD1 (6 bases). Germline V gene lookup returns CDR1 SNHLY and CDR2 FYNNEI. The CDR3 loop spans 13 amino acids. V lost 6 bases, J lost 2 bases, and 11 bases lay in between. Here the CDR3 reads CASSRQVTYEQYF. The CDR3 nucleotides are TGTGCCAGCAGCAGACAGGTAACCTACGAGCAGTACTTC. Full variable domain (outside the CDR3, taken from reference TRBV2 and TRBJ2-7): EPEVTQTPSHQVTQMGQEVILRCVPISNHLYFYWYRQILGQKVEFLVSFYNNEISEKSEIFDDQFSVERPDGSNFTLKIRSTKLEDSAMYFCASSRQVTYEQYFGPGTRLTVT.

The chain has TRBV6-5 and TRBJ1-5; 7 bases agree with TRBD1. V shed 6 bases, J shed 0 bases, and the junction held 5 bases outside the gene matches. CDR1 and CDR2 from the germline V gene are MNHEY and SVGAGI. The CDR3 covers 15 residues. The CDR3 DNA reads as TGTGCCAGCAGGAGAGACAGGGTTAGCAATCAGCCCCAGCATTTT. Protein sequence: CASRRDRVSNQPQHF.

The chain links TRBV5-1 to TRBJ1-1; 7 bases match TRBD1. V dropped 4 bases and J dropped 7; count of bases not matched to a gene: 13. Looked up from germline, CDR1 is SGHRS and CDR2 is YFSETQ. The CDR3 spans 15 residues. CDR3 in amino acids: CASSPPGTERNEAFF. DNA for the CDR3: TGCGCCAGCAGCCCCCCCGGGACAGAACGCAATGAAGCTTTCTTT.

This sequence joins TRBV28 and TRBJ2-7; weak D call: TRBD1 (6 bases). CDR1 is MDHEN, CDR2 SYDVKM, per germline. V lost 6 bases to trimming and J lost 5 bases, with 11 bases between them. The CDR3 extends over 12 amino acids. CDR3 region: CASSPQGNEQYF. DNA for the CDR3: TGTGCCAGCAGCCCACAGGGAAACGAGCAGTACTTC.

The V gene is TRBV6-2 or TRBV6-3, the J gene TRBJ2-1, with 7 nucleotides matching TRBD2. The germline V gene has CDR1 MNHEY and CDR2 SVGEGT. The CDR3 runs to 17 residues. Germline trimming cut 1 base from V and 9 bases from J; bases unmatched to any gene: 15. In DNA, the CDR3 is TGTGCCAGCAGTTACTTCGAGGGACTAAGGGCCGGGGGTGAGCAGTTCTTC. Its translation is CASSYFEGLRAGGEQFF.

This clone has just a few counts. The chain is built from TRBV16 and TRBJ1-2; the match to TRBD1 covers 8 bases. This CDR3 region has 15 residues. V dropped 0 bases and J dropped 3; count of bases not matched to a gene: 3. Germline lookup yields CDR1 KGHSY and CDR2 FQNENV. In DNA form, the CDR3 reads TGTGCCAGCAGCCAATCATCAGGGGGCGACTATGGCTACACCTTC. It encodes CASSQSSGGDYGYTF.

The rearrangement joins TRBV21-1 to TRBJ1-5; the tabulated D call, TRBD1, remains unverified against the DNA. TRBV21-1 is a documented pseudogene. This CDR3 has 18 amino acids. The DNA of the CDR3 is TGTGCCAGCAGCAAAGCGAAGGGGTCATGGGGTTTCGGTCAGCCCCAGCATTTT. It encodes CASSKAKGSWGFGQPQHF.

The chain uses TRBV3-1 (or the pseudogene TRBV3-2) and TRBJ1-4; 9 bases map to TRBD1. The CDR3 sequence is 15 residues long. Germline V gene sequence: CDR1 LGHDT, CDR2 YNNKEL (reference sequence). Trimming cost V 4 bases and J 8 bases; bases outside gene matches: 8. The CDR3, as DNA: TGTGCCAGCAGCCCCTGGGACAGGGTCCAGGAAAAACTGTTTTTT. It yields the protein CASSPWDRVQEKLFF.

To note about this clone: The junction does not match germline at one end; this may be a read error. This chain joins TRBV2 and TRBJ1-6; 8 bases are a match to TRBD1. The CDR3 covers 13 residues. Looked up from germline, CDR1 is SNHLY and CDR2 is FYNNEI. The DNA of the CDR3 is TGTGCCAGCAGAAGCAGGGGACGGGACAGGCCACGTTTT. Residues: CASRSRGRDRPRF.

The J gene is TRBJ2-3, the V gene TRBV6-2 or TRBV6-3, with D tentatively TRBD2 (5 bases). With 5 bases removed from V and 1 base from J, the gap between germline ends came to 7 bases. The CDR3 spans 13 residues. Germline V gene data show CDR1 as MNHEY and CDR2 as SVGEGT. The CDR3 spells CASSQRGTDTQYF. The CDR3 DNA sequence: TGTGCCAGCAGTCAGAGGGGCACAGATACGCAGTATTTT.

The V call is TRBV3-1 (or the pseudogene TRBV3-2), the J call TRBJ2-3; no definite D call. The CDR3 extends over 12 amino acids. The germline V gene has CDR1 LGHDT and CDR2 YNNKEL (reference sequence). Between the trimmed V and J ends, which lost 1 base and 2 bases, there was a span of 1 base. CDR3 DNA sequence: TGTGCCAGCAGCCAAGTCACAGATACGCAGTATTTT. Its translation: CASSQVTDTQYF.

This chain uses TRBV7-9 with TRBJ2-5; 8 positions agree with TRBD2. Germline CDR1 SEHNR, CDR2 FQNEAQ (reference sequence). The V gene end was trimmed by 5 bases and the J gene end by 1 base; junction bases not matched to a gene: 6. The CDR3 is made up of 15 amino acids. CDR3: CASSPLAVAQETQYF. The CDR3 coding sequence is TGTGCCAGCAGCCCACTAGCGGTAGCCCAAGAGACCCAGTACTTC. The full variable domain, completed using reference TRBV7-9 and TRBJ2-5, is DTGVSQNPRHKITKRGQNVTFRCDPISEHNRLYWYRQTLGQGPEFLTYFQNEAQLEKSRLLSDRFSAERPKGSFSTLEIQRTEQGDSAMYLCASSPLAVAQETQYFGPGTRLLVL.

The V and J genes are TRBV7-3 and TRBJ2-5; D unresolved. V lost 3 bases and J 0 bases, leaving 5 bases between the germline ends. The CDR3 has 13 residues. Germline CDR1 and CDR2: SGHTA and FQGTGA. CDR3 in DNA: TGTGCCAGCAGCTTTTCGTACCAAGAGACCCAGTACTTC. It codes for CASSFSYQETQYF.

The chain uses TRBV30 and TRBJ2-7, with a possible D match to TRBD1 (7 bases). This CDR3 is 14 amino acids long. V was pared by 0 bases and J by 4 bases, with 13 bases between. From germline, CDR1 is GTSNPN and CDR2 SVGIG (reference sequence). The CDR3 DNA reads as TGTGCCTGGAGTGTAGGGGGGACAGTTTACGAGCAGTACTTC. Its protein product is CAWSVGGTVYEQYF.

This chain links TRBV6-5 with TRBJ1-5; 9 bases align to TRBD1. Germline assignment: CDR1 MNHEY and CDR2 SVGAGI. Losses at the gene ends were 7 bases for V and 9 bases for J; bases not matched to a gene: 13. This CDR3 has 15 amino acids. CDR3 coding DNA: TGTGCCAGCACCCCCGGACAGGGGTCCTACAGGCCCCAGCATTTT. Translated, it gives CASTPGQGSYRPQHF.

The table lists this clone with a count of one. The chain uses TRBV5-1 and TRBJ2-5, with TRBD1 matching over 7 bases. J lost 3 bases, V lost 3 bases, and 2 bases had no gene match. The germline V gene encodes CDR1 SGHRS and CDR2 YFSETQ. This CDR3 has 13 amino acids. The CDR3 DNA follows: TGCGCCAGCAGCTCGGGGACAGAAGAGACCCAGTACTTC. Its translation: CASSSGTEETQYF.

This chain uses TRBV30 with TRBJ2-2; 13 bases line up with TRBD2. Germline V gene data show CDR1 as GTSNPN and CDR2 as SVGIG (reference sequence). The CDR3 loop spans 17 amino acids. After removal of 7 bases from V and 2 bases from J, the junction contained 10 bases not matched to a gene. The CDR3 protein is CAFDPGGLAGNTGELFF. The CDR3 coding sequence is TGTGCCTTCGACCCAGGGGGACTAGCGGGAAACACCGGGGAGCTGTTTTTT.

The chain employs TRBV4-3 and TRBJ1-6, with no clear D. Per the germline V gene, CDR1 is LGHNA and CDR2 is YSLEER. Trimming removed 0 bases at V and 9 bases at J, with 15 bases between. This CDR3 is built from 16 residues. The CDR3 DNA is TGCGCCAGCAGCCAAGATGGTTCCCGGCTGGCTTCACCCCTCCACTTT. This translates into CASSQDGSRLASPLHF.

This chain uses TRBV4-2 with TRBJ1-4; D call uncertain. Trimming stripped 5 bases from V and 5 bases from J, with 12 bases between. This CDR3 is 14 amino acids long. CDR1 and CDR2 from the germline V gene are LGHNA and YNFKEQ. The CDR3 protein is CASSYLMENEKLFF. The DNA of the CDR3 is TGTGCCAGCAGCTACCTGATGGAGAATGAAAAACTGTTTTTT.

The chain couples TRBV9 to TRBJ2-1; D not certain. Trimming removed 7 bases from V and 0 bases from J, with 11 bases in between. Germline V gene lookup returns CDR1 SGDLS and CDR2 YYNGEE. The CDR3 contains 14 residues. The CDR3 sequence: CASASESSYNEQFF. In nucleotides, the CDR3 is TGTGCCAGCGCAAGCGAGAGCTCCTACAATGAGCAGTTCTTC.

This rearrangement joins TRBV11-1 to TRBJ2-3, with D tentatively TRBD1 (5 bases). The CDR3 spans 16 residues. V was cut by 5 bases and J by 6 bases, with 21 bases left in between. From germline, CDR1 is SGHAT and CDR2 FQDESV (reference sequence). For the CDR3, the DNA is TGTGCCAGCAGCCTAGTTGCCATGGACACGGGCGATACGCAGTATTTT. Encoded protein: CASSLVAMDTGDTQYF.

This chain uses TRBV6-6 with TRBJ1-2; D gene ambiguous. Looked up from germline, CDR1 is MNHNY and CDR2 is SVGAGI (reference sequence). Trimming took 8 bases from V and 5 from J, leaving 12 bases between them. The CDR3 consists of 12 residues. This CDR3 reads CASGPGPYGYTF. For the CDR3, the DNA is TGTGCCAGCGGTCCCGGACCATATGGCTACACCTTC.

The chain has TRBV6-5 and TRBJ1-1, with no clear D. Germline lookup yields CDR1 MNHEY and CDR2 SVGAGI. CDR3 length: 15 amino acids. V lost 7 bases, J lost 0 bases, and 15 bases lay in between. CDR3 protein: CASNLYAEMNTEAFF. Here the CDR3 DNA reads TGTGCCAGCAATCTATATGCAGAGATGAACACTGAAGCTTTCTTT.

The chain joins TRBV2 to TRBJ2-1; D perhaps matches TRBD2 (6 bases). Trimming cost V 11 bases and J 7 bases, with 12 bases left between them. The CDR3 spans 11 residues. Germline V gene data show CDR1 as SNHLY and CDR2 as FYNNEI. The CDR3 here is CARGRGNEQFF. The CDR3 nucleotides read TGTGCCCGGGGGAGAGGAAATGAGCAGTTCTTC.

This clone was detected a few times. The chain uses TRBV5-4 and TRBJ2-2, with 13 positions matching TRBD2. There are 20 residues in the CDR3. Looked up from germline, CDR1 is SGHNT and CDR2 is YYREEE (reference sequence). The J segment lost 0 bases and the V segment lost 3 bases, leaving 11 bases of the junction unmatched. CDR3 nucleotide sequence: TGTGCCAGCAGCTCGATGATGGGGACTAGCGGGGTCGCGAACACCGGGGAGCTGTTTTTT. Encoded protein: CASSSMMGTSGVANTGELFF.